These 15 T cell receptor beta chains were all obtained from the same sample, sequenced in a study of T cell repertoires in cytomegalovirus infection. Their target antigens are unknown. TCRdb used MiXCR to reprocess the reads, holding one entry per CDR3 protein. The profile shows tens of thousands of distinct CDR3 sequences, 20% to 30% of them singletons. The sequencing here drew on CD8+ T cells from cultured PBMCs, taken from culture after CMV antigen stimulation. The receptors originated from a human donor in good health (CMV status not recorded). Some clones in this sample may be carry-over from other donors' samples.

In regard to this clonotype: The conserved phenylalanine or tryptophan normally closing the CDR3 is absent here, so this likely arose from a read error. This rearrangement joins TRBV7-6 to TRBJ2-7; D unclear. Germline V gene lookup returns CDR1 SGHVS and CDR2 FNYEAQ. CDR3 size: 14 residues. The V end was cut by 9 bases, the J end by 6 bases, with 21 bases between. CDR3 loop: CARSHTEPLAEQYC. CDR3 bases: TGTGCCAGGAGCCATACGGAGCCGCTGGCCGAGCAGTACTGC.

This clonotype was counted a few times. For the CDR3, the DNA is TGTGCCAGCAGCCAAACTATGACAGGGGGCTCGTCACCCCTCCACTTT. Residues: CASSQTMTGGSSPLHF. This chain uses TRBV6-1 with TRBJ1-6, with 10 bases identical to TRBD1. This CDR3 has 16 residues. The germline V gene encodes CDR1 MNHNS and CDR2 SASEGT. V lost 6 bases, J lost 10 bases, and 12 bases stayed unmatched.

The sample holds many counts of this clonotype. This chain uses TRBV27 with TRBJ1-1; D gene uncertain. The germline CDR1 and CDR2 sequences are MNHEY and SMNVEV (reference sequence). V lost 5 bases, J lost 4 bases, and 8 bases lay in between. This CDR3 is built from 12 residues. CDR3 region: CASSKGSTEAFF. The CDR3 coding sequence is TGTGCCAGCAGTAAAGGGAGCACTGAAGCTTTCTTT.

This chain joins TRBV20-1 and TRBJ2-7, with D perhaps matching TRBD1 (6 bases). The V gene's germline CDR1 is DFQATT and CDR2 SNEGSKA (reference sequence). The length of the CDR3 is 15 residues. Trimming pared 5 bases from V and 1 base from J, leaving 18 bases between. The CDR3 region is CSAASGDRPSYEQYF. CDR3 in DNA: TGCAGTGCTGCATCAGGAGACAGGCCATCCTACGAGCAGTACTTC.

This clonotype was counted ten times or more. CDR3 in amino acids: CASSEGVEVYNEQFF. CDR3 DNA: TGTGCCAGCAGTGAAGGGGTTGAGGTCTACAATGAGCAGTTCTTC. The chain joins TRBV6-1 to TRBJ2-1, with D uncertain. Germline V gene sequence: CDR1 MNHNS, CDR2 SASEGT. The CDR3 covers 15 residues. The V and J ends lost 1 base and 3 bases respectively, with 10 bases between them.

This clonotype has only a few counts. In DNA form, the CDR3 reads TGCGCCAGCAGCCACGACGGGGGAAACACTGAAGCTTTCTTT. Translation gives CASSHDGGNTEAFF. The rearrangement uses TRBV4-1 and TRBJ1-1; TRBD1 might be the D (5 bases). The germline V gene has CDR1 MGHRA and CDR2 YSYEKL. The CDR3 runs to 14 residues. Between the trimmed V and J ends, which lost 3 bases and 2 bases, there was a span of 10 bases.

The rearrangement uses TRBV20-1 and TRBJ2-3; unclear D gene. V lost 1 base and J lost 3, with 8 bases in between. The CDR3 is 13 residues long. Germline CDR1 reads DFQATT; CDR2 reads SNEGSKA (reference sequence). The CDR3 DNA reads TGCAGTGCTAGAGGTAGCCAAACAGATACGCAGTATTTT. This translates into CSARGSQTDTQYF.

This clonotype was counted a few times. The chain carries TRBV7-9 and TRBJ2-7; no definite D call. Germline V gives CDR1 SEHNR, CDR2 FQNEAQ (reference sequence). V lost 5 bases and J lost 1, with 12 bases in between. The CDR3 extends over 14 amino acids. The CDR3 DNA sequence: TGTGCCAGCAGCCCCCCCCAGGAGTCCTACGAGCAGTACTTC. Translating gives CASSPPQESYEQYF.

The chain has TRBV7-8 and TRBJ2-3; 10 bases match TRBD1. J gave up 1 base and V 6 bases, and 1 base lay outside the gene matches. The CDR3 runs 14 residues. Germline assignment: CDR1 SGHVS and CDR2 FQNEAQ. The CDR3 sequence is CASRGTGGTDTQYF. CDR3 bases: TGTGCCAGCAGGGGGACAGGGGGCACAGATACGCAGTATTTT.

The rearrangement links TRBV4-3 to TRBJ2-3; no clear D gene. Germline loops: CDR1 LGHNA, CDR2 YSLEER. V lost 2 bases and J 0 bases, leaving 6 bases between the germline ends. CDR3 length: 14 amino acids. Here the CDR3 DNA reads TGCGCCAGCAGCCAACCTTGGAGCACAGATACGCAGTATTTT. Protein: CASSQPWSTDTQYF.

This clonotype was detected ten times or more. The genes are TRBV11-2 and TRBJ1-6; D may be TRBD1 (5 bases). Germline values: CDR1 SGHAT, CDR2 FQNNGV. CDR3 length: 17 residues. Between the trimmed V and J ends, which lost 5 bases and 4 bases, there was a span of 18 bases. Here the CDR3 reads CASSTTGQGPYNSPLHF. CDR3 coding DNA: TGTGCCAGCAGCACCACCGGCCAGGGTCCTTATAATTCACCCCTCCACTTT. The whole variable domain, filled in from reference TRBV11-2 and TRBJ1-6, reads EAGVAQSPRYKIIEKRQSVAFWCNPISGHATLYWYQQILGQGPKLLIQFQNNGVVDDSQLPKDRFSAERLKGVDSTLKIQPAKLEDSAVYLCASSTTGQGPYNSPLHFGNGTRLTVT.

Comment on this clonotype: This could be a read error, since a much larger clone is one nucleotide away. CDR3: CASSIKDQETQYF. Here the CDR3 DNA reads TGTGCCAGTAGTATCAAGGACCAAGAGACCCAGTACTTC. The chain carries TRBV19 and TRBJ2-5; D remains ambiguous. CDR3 length: 13 amino acids. Germline CDR1 LNHDA, CDR2 SQIVND (reference sequence). V was shortened by 3 bases and J by 0 bases, with 5 bases between the two germline ends. The entire variable domain, with the rest obtained from reference TRBV19 and TRBJ2-5, is as follows: DGGITQSPKYLFRKEGQNVTLSCEQNLNHDAMYWYRQDPGQGLRLIYYSQIVNDFQKGDIAEGYSVSREKKESFPLTVTSAQKNPTAFYLCASSIKDQETQYFGPGTRLLVL.

The V gene is TRBV2, the J gene TRBJ2-3, with D possibly being TRBD1 (5 bases). In germline, CDR1 is SNHLY, CDR2 FYNNEI. The CDR3 has 13 residues. V lost 9 bases and J lost 0, with 10 bases in between. CDR3 nucleotides: TGTGCCAGATATCGACAGAGCACAGATACGCAGTATTTT. Protein product: CARYRQSTDTQYF.

This clonotype was seen more than once but under ten times. The CDR3 loop reads CASSLAVSVNEKLFF. The CDR3 nucleotides are TGTGCCAGCAGTTTAGCCGTCAGCGTTAATGAAAAACTGTTTTTT. The chain joins TRBV12-3 or TRBV12-4 to TRBJ1-4; D unresolved. This CDR3 is 15 amino acids long. V dropped 0 bases and J dropped 4 bases, with 9 bases sitting between them.

This clonotype was seen a handful of times. The rearrangement links TRBV5-1 to TRBJ2-6, with 10 bases lining up with TRBD1. The CDR3 spans 18 residues. The V gene end was trimmed by 0 bases and the J gene end by 0 bases; junction bases not matched to a gene: 3. Germline V gene data show CDR1 as SGHRS and CDR2 as YFSETQ. CDR3: CASSLVGTGVSGANVLTF. The CDR3 nucleotides are TGCGCCAGCAGCTTGGTGGGGACAGGGGTCTCTGGGGCCAACGTCCTGACTTTC.